This TCR beta chain derives from a study of cytomegalovirus exposure and HLA in healthy donors. Trimming cost V 4 bases and J 7 bases; bases outside gene matches: 13. This CDR3 region has 16 residues. Germline loops: CDR1 SGDLS, CDR2 YYNGEE. Primers included in the PCR were 60 Vbeta and 13 Jbeta primers. Libraries were prepared by immunoSEQ multiplex PCR; TCRdb keeps only in-frame clonotypes and omits some of them. Of about 110,000 clones in the sample, roughly two thirds were seen once. The sequenced sample was PBMCs. The chain is built from TRBV9 and TRBJ2-2, with 7 bases aligning to TRBD1. This TCR was sampled from a man aged 40-49 years in good health and CMV-seronegative. The CDR3 sequence: CASSSHLNRGVGELFF. CDR3 coding DNA: TGTGCCAGCAGCTCTCACCTAAACAGGGGAGTCGGGGAGCTGTTTTTT.